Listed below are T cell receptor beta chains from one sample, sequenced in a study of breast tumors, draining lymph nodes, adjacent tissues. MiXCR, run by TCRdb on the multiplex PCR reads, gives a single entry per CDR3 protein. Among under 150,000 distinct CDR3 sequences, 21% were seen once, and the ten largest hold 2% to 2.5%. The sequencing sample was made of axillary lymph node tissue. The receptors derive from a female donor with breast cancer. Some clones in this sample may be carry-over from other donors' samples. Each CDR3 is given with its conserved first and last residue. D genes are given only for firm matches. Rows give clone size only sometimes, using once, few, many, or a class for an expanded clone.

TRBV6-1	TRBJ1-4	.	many	TGTGCCAGCAGTGAGAAGAGGAACAGCGAAAAACTGTTTTTT	CASSEKRNSEKLFF
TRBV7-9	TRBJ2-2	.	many	TGTGCCAGCAGTTCACAGGGGGAGGGGACGATCACCGGGGAGCTGTTTTTT	CASSSQGEGTITGELFF
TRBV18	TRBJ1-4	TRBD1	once	TGTGCCAGCTCAGAGCTCCAGGGGGCTGCAACTAATGGAAAACTGTTTTTT	CASSELQGAATNGKLFF
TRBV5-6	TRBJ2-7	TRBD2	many	TGTGCCAGCAGCTTGGTGGCGGGAGGGCCCGAGCAGTACTTC	CASSLVAGGPEQYF
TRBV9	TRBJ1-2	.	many	TGTGCCAGCAGCGTAGTAATGAACTATGGCTACACCTTC	CASSVVMNYGYTF
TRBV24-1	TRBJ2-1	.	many	TGTGCCACCAGTGATTTGCAGGGCAGCCGAGGGCAGTTCTTC	CATSDLQGSRGQFF
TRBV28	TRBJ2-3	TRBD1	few	TGTGCCAGCAGTTTACTGAGGGGGCCCACAGATACGCAGTATTTT	CASSLLRGPTDTQYF
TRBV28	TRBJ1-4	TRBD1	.	TGTGCCAGCAGTAAAGGACAGGGCTATTATGAAAAACTGTTTTTT	CASSKGQGYYEKLFF
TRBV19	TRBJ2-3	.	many	TGTGCCAGTAGTTCAGGACTTACAGATACGCAGTATTTT	CASSSGLTDTQYF
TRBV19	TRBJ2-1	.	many	TGTGCCAGTAGTATTACAGCTAACAATGAGCAGTTCTTC	CASSITANNEQFF
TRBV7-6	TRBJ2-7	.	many	TGTGCCAGCAGCTTTTCCCAATCCTACGAGCAGTACTTC	CASSFSQSYEQYF
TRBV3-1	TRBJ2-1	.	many	TGTGCCAGCAGCCCCGCGTGGGGGACCCACGGCGATGAGCAGTTCTTC	CASSPAWGTHGDEQFF
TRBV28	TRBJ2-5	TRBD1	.	TGTGCCAGCAGTTTCCGGGACAGCCAGACCCAGTACTTC	CASSFRDSQTQYF
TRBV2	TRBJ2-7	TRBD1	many	TGTGCCAGCAGTGAAGAGGGGTCAGGGGGCCAAGAGCAGTACTTC	CASSEEGSGGQEQYF
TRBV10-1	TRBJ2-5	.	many	TGCGCCAGCAGTGAGGGGCAGGTACCACAAGAGACCCAGTACTTC	CASSEGQVPQETQYF
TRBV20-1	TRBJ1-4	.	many	TGCAGTGCTAGAGTGTTAACTGACAAACTGTTTTTT	CSARVLTDKLFF
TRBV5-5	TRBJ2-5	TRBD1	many	TGTGCCAGCAGCTTGGAGGGACAGGCCCAAGAGACCCAGTACTTC	CASSLEGQAQETQYF
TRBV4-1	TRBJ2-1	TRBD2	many	TGCGCCAGCAGCCAACCTAGCGGGAGTATAGTCAATGAGCAGTTCTTC	CASSQPSGSIVNEQFF
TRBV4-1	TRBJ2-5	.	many	TGCGCCAGCAGCCAAGAAGGAAGCGAGACCCAGTACTTC	CASSQEGSETQYF
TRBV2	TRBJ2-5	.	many	TGTGCCAGCAGTGGGGACCAAGAGACCCAGTACTTC	CASSGDQETQYF
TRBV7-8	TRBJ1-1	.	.	TGTGCCAGCAGCTTAGTACTACAGGCCAACACTGAAGCTTTCTTT	CASSLVLQANTEAFF
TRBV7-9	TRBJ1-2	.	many	TGTGCCAGCATAACCGGGACGCTGAGTGGCTACACCTTC	CASITGTLSGYTF
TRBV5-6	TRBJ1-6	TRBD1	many	TGTGCCAGCAGCTTCGGGACAGGGTATTCACCCCTCCACTTT	CASSFGTGYSPLHF
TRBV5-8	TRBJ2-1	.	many	TGTGCCAGCAGCTTGGTGGGGGACAATGAGCAGTTCTTC	CASSLVGDNEQFF
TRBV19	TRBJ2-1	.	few	TGTGCCAGTAGTATAGGACATATAGAATACAATGAGCAGTTCTTC	CASSIGHIEYNEQFF
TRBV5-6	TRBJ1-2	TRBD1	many	TGTGCCAGCAGCGCGGCCGGGACAGGGCGGTATGGCTACACCTTC	CASSAAGTGRYGYTF
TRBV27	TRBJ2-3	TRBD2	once	TGTGCCAGCAGTTTTTTAACTAGCGGGAGTGGGACAGGTACGCAGTATTTT	CASSFLTSGSGTGTQYF
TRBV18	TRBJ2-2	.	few	TGTGCCAGCTCAACCGACCGGCGGACGAACACCGGGGAGCTGTTTTTT	CASSTDRRTNTGELFF
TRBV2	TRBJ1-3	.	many	TGTGCCAGCAGTAGAGACTCTGGAAACACCATATATTTT	CASSRDSGNTIYF
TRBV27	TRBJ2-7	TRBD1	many	TGTGCCAGCAGTTCCCGGGACAGCCTCCCCTACGAGCAGTACTTC	CASSSRDSLPYEQYF
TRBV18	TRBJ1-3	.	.	TGTGCCAGCTCACCCCGAACCGGGACGGCTTCTGGAAACACCATATATTTT	CASSPRTGTASGNTIYF
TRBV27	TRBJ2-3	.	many	TGTGCCAGCAGTTTAGGTCGGGGACCAGATACGCAGTATTTT	CASSLGRGPDTQYF
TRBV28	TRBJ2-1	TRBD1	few	TGTGCCAGCAGTTTCCCGACAGGGAACAATGAGCAGTTCTTC	CASSFPTGNNEQFF
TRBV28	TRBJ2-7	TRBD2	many	TGTGCCAGCAGTGGGTCGGGAGGGCCCTACGAGCAGTACTTC	CASSGSGGPYEQYF
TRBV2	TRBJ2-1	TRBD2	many	TGTGCCAGCAGGACGGGACTAGCGGAGCCTAATGAGCAGTTCTTC	CASRTGLAEPNEQFF
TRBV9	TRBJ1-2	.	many	TGTGCCAGCAGCGCAGGGACCGGGACAAGCTCTAACTATGGCTACACCTTC	CASSAGTGTSSNYGYTF
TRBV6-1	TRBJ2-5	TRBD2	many	TGTGCCAGCAGTGAAAACCGGGAGGGCGCATTAGAGGCCCAGTACTTC	CASSENREGALEAQYF
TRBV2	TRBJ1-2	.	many	TGTGCCAGCAGTGAGGTGGGGGCTGGCTACACCTTC	CASSEVGAGYTF
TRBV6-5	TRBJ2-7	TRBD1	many	TGTGCCAGCGAGGACAGGGTGTCCTACGAGCAGTACTTC	CASEDRVSYEQYF
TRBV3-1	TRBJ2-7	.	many	TGTGCCAGCAGCCAAGCCCAGGGGCGGAACTACGAGCAGTACTTC	CASSQAQGRNYEQYF
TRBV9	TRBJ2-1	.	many	TGTGCCAGCAGCACCCAAGGGGCCTCCTACAATGAGCAGTTCTTC	CASSTQGASYNEQFF
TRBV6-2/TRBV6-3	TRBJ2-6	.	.	TGTGCCAGCAGCCAATCCAGGGGGGCCAACGTCCTGACTTTC	CASSQSRGANVLTF
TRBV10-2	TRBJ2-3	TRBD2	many	TGCGCCAGCAGTGAGTCGACGGCGGGGGGGGGTAGCACAGATACGCAGTATTTT	CASSESTAGGGSTDTQYF
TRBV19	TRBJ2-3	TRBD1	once	TGTGCCAGTAGTCCCGACAGGGCGAGCACAGATACGCAGTATTTT	CASSPDRASTDTQYF
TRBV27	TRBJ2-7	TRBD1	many	TGTGCCAGCAGTGCGACAGGGGGGATTGAGCAGTACTTC	CASSATGGIEQYF
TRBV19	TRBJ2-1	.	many	TGTGCCAGTAGCCCCATTTTGGGTTCAGGGCAGTCCTACAATGAGCAGTTCTTC	CASSPILGSGQSYNEQFF
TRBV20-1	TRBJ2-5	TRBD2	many	TGCAGTGCAGATTCAGCGGGAGCTCAAGAGACCCAGTACTTC	CSADSAGAQETQYF
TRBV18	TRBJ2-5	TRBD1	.	TGTGCCAGCTCCGTGGACAGGGTTGTAGAGACCCAGTACTTC	CASSVDRVVETQYF
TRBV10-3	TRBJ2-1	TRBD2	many	TGTGCCATCAGTGGACTAGCGGGAGGGAAGTACAATGAGCAGTTCTTC	CAISGLAGGKYNEQFF
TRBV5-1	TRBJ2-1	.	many	TGCGCCAGCAGCTTCCGGGACTCTTACAATGAGCAGTTCTTC	CASSFRDSYNEQFF
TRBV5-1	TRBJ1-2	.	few	TGCGCCAGCAGCTTGTTGAGGAACGACGGGCCCCCCGGCTACACCTTC	CASSLLRNDGPPGYTF
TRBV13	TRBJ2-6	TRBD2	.	TGTGCCAGCAGCTCTTTAGCGGGAACTGGGGCCAACGTCCTGACTTTC	CASSSLAGTGANVLTF
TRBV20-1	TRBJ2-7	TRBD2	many	TGCAGTGCTAGAGGAGAGACTAGCGGGAGGTACGAGCAGTACTTC	CSARGETSGRYEQYF
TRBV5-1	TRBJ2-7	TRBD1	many	TGCGCCAGCAGGGAGACAGGGACCGAGCAGTACTTC	CASRETGTEQYF
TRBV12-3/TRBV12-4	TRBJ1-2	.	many	TGTGCCAGCAGTTGGGGCAGCTATGGCTACACCTTC	CASSWGSYGYTF
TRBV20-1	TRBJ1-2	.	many	TGCAGTGCTAGACCTCAGGGCGTCTGGGATGGCTACACCTTC	CSARPQGVWDGYTF
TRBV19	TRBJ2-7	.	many	TGTGCCAGTAGTATACATGGGTCGACTCTGACCGAGCAGTACTTC	CASSIHGSTLTEQYF
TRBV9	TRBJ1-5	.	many	TGTGCCAGCAGTCGACAGACAAATCAGCCCCAGCATTTT	CASSRQTNQPQHF